One TCR beta chain is described in this entry. The data derive from a study of radiotherapy plus CTLA-4 blockade in lung cancer. The CDR3 sequence is 15 residues long. CDR1 SEHNR and CDR2 FQNEAQ come from the germline V gene (reference sequence). Between the trimmed V and J ends, which lost 5 bases and 1 base, there was a span of 12 bases. The data were produced by immunoSEQ multiplex PCR, yet TCRdb's version contains in-frame clones alone and is incomplete. The table shows some 110,000 clones, with roughly 77% occurring only once. This receptor was identified in a human donor with non-small cell lung cancer that progressed on radiotherapy plus ipilimumab. Some clones in this sample may be carry-over from other donors' samples. This chain connects TRBV7-9 to TRBJ2-4; unclear D gene. The material sequenced was peripheral blood, taken from a patient treated with radiotherapy plus ipilimumab. In nucleotides, the CDR3 is TGTGCCAGCAGCCCAACCCGACTGGCCAAAAACATTCAGTACTTC. Its translation is CASSPTRLAKNIQYF.